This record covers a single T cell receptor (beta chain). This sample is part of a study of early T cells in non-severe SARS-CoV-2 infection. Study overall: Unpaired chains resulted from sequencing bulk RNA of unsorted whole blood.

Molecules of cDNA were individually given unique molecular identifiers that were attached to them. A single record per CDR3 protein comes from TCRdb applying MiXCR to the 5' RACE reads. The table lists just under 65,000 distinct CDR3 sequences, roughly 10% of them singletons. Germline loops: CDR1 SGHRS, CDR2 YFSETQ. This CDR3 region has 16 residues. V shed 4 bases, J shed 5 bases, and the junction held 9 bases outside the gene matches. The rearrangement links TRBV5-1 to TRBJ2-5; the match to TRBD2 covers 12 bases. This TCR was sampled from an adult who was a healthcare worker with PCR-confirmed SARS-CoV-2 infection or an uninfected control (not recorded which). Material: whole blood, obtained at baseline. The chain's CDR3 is CASSTGLAGSGETQYF. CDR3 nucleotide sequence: TGCGCCAGCAGCACAGGACTAGCGGGGTCTGGGGAGACCCAGTACTTC.